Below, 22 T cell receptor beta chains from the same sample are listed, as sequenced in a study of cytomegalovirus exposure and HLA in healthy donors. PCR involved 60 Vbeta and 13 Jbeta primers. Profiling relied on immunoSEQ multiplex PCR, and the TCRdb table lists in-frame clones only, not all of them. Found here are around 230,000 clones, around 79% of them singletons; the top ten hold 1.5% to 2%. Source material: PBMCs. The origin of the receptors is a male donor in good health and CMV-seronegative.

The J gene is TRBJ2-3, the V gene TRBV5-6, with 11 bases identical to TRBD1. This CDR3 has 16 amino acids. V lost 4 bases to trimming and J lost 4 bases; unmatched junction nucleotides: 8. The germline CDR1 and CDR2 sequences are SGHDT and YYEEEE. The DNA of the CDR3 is TGTGCCAGCAGCCCCCGGACAGGGGGCGGGGCAGATACGCAGTATTTT. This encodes CASSPRTGGGADTQYF.

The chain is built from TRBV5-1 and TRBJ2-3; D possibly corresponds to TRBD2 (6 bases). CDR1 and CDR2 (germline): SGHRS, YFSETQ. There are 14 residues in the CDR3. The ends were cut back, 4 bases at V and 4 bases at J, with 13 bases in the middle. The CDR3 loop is CASSGGAQADTQYF. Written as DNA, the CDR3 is TGCGCCAGCAGCGGAGGGGCGCAAGCAGATACGCAGTATTTT. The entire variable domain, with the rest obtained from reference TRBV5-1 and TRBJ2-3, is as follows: KAGVTQTPRYLIKTRGQQVTLSCSPISGHRSVSWYQQTPGQGLQFLFEYFSETQRNKGNFPGRFSGRQFSNSRSEMNVSTLELGDSALYLCASSGGAQADTQYFGPGTRLTVL.

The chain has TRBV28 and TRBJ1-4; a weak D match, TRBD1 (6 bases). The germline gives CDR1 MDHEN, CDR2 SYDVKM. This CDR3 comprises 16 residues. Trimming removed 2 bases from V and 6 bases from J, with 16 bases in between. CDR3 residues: CASSLETGMVYEKLFF. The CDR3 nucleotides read TGTGCCAGCAGTTTAGAGACAGGCATGGTTTATGAAAAACTGTTTTTT.

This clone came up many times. Here the CDR3 DNA reads TGTGCCAGCAGCTTATTGAGTAGCGGCTCCTACGAGCAGTACTTC. Encoded protein: CASSLLSSGSYEQYF. The chain carries TRBV7-6 and TRBJ2-7; D perhaps matches TRBD2 (6 bases). CDR3 length: 15 amino acids. Germline CDR1 SGHVS, CDR2 FNYEAQ. With 2 bases removed from V and 0 bases from J, the gap between germline ends came to 11 bases.

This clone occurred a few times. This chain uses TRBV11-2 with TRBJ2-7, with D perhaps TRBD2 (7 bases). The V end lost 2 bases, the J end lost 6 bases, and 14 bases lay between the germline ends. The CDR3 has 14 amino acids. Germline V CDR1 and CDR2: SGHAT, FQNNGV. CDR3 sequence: CASSLSAGGREQYF. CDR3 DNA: TGTGCCAGCAGCTTATCGGCCGGGGGGCGCGAGCAGTACTTC.

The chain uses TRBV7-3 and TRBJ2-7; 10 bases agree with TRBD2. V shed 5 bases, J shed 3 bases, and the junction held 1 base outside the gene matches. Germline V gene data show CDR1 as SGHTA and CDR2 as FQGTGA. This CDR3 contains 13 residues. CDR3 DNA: TGTGCCAGCAGCAGACTAGCGGGCTACGAGCAGTACTTC. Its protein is CASSRLAGYEQYF.

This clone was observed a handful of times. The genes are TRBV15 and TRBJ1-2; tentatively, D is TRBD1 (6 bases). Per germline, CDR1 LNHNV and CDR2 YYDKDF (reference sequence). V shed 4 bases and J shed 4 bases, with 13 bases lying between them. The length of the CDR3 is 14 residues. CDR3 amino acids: CATSTQGGSYGYTF. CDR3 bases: TGTGCCACCAGCACACAGGGCGGGAGCTATGGCTACACCTTC. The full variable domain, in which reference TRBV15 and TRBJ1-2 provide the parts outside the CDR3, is DAMVIQNPRYQVTQFGKPVTLSCSQTLNHNVMYWYQQKSSQAPKLLFHYYDKDFNNEADTPDNFQSRRPNTSFCFLDIRSPGLGDTAMYLCATSTQGGSYGYTFGSGTRLTVV.

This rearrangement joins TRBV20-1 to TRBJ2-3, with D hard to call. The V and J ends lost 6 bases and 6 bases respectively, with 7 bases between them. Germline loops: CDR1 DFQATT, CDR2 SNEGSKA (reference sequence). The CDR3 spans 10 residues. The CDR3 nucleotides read TGCAGTGCCGCGTTTGATACGCAGTATTTT. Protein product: CSAAFDTQYF.

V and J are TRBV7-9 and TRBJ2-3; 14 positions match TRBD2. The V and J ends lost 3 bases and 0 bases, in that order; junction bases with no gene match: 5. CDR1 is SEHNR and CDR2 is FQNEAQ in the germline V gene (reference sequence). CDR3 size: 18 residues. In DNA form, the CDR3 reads TGTGCCAGCAGCTTGGGACTAGCGGGAGAGATTAGCACAGATACGCAGTATTTT. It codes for CASSLGLAGEISTDTQYF.

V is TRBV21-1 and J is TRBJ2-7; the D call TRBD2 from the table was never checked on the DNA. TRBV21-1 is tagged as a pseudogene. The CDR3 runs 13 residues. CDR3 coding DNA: TGTGCCAGCAGCAAAGGGAGTTCCTACGAGCAGTACTTC. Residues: CASSKGSSYEQYF.

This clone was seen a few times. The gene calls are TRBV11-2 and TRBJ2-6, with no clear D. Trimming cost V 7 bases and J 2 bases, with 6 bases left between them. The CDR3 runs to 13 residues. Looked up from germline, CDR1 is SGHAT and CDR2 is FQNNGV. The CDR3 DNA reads TGTGCCAGCACCCCAGCTGGGGCCAACGTCCTGACTTTC. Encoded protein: CASTPAGANVLTF.

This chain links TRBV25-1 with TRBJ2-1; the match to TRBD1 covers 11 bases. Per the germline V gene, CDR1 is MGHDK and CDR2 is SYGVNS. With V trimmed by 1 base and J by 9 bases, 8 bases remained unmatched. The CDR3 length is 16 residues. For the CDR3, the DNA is TGTGCCAGCAGTGAATTCGGGACAGGGGGAATAGGTGAGCAGTTCTTC. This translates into CASSEFGTGGIGEQFF.

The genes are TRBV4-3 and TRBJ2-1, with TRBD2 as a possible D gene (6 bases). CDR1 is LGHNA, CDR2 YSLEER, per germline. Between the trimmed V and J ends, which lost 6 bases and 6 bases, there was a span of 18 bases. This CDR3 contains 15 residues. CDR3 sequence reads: CASSLGGEVVNEQFF. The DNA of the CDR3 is TGCGCCAGCAGTTTGGGGGGAGAAGTGGTCAATGAGCAGTTCTTC.

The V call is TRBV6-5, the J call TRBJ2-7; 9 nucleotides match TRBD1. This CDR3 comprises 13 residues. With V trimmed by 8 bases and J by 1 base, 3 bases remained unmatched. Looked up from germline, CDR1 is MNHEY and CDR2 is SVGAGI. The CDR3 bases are TGTGCCAGCGGGGGACAGGGATCCTACGAGCAGTACTTC. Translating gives CASGGQGSYEQYF.

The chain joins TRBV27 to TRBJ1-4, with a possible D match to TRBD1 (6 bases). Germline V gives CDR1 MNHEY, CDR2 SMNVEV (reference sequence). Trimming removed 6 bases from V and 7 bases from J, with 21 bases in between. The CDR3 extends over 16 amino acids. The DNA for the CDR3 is TGTGCCAGCAGCCTCGGCAGGGGAAGATCTGGTGAAAAACTGTTTTTT. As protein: CASSLGRGRSGEKLFF.

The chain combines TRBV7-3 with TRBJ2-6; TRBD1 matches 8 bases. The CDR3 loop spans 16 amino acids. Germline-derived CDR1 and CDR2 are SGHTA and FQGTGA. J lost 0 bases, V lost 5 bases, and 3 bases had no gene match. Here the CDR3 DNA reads TGTGCCAGCAGCCCAGGGGGCGGCTCTGGGGCCAACGTCCTGACTTTC. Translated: CASSPGGGSGANVLTF.

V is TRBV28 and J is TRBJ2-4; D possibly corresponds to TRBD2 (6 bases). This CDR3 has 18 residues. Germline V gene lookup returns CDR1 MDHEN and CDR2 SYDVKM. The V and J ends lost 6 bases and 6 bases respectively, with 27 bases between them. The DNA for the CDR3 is TGTGCCAGCAGCCCGGGACTTCCTAGGTTATTATCAAGAAACATTCAGTACTTC. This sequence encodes CASSPGLPRLLSRNIQYF.

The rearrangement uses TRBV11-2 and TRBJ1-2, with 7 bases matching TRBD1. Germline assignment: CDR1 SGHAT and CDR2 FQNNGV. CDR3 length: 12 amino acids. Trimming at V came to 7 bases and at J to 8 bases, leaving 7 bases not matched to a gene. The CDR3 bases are TGTGCCAGCAAGTCAGGGGGTAGGGGCTACACCTTC. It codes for CASKSGGRGYTF.

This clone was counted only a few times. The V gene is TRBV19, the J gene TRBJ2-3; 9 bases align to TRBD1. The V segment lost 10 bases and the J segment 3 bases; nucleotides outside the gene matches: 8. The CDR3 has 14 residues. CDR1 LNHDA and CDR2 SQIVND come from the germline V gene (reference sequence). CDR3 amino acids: CATRQQGATDTQYF. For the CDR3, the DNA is TGTGCCACACGACAACAGGGGGCAACAGATACGCAGTATTTT.

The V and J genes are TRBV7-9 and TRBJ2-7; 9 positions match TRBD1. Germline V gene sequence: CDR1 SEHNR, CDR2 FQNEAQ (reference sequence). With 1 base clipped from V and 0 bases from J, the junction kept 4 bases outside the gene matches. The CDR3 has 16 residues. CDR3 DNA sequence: TGTGCCAGCAGCTTAGTTGAGACAGGGGGCTCCTACGAGCAGTACTTC. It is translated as CASSLVETGGSYEQYF.

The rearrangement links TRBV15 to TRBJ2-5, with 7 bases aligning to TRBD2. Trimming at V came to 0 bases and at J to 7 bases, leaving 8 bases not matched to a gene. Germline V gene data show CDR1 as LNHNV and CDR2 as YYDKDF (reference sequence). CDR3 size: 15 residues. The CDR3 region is CATSRDNSRETTQYF. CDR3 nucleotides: TGTGCCACCAGCAGAGATAATTCGCGGGAGACGACCCAGTACTTC.

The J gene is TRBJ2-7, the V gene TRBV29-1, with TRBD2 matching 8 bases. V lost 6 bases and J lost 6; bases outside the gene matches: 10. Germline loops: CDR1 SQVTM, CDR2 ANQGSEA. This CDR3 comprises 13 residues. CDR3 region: CSVANTGGSEQYF. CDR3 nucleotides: TGCAGCGTCGCCAACACGGGGGGGAGCGAGCAGTACTTC.